Described below is a single T cell receptor (beta chain) sequence and its context. Its antigen is unknown. Every donor was a Caucasian adult from Nashville, Tennessee. Trimming pared 0 bases from V and 1 base from J, leaving 10 bases between. The CDR3 runs to 15 residues. The V gene's germline CDR1 is SGHRS and CDR2 YFSETQ. Original processing notes: There were no quality scores in the junction-only immunoSEQ sequences, so filtering differed. The assay was immunoSEQ multiplex PCR, and TCRdb's table has in-frame clones only and misses some. Clone size and the V and J calls come from that table; the DNA yielded D and trimming. The table records about half a million clones, roughly three quarters of them present only once. The sample belongs to a study of shared clonotypes between healthy human individuals. The study, taken as a whole, reports: Since donors were few, the genetic and exposure-history diversity represented was limited.

The gene calls are TRBV5-1 and TRBJ1-1, with a tentative D call TRBD1 (5 bases). The sequenced sample was PBMCs. This TCR came from a woman aged 40-49 years in good health. Some clones in this sample may be carry-over from other donors' samples. The CDR3 reads CASSLGGRGNTEAFF. In DNA, the CDR3 is TGCGCCAGCAGCTTGGGAGGGAGGGGGAACACTGAAGCTTTCTTT.